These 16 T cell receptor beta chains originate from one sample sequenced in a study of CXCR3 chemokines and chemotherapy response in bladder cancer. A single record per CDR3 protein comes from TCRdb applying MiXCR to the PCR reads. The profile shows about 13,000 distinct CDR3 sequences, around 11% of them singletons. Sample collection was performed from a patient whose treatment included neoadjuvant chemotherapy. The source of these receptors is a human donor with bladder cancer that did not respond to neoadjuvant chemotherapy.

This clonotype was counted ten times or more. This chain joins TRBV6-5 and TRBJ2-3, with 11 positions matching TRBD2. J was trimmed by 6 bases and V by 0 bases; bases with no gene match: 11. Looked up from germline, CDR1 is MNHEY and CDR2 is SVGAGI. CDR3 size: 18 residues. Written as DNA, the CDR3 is TGTGCCAGCAGTTACTCGAGGTCTAGCGGGGGGAAGGGGGATACGCAGTATTTT. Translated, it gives CASSYSRSSGGKGDTQYF.

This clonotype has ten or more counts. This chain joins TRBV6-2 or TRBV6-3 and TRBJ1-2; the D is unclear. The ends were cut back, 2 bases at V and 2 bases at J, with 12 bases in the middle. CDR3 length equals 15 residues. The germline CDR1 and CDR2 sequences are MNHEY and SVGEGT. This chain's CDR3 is CASSYGIGRNYGYTF. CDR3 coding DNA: TGTGCCAGCAGTTACGGAATAGGGAGGAACTATGGCTACACCTTC.

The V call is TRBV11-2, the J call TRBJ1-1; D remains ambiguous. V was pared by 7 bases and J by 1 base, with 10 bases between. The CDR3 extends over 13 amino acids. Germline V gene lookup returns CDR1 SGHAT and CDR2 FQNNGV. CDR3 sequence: CASTADRNTEAFF. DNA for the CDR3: TGTGCCAGCACCGCCGACCGGAACACTGAAGCTTTCTTT.

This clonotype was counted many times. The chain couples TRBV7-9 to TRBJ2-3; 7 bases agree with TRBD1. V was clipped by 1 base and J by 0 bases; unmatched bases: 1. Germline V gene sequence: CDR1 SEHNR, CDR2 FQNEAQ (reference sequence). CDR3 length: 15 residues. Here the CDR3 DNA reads TGTGCCAGCAGCTTAGGGACAGGAAGCACAGATACGCAGTATTTT. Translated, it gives CASSLGTGSTDTQYF.

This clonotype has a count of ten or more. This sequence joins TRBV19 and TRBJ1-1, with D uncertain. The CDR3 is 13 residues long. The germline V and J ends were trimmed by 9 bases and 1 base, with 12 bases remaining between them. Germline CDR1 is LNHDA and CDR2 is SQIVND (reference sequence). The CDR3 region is CASSARGNTEAFF. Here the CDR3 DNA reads TGTGCCAGCTCCGCCCGGGGGAACACTGAAGCTTTCTTT.

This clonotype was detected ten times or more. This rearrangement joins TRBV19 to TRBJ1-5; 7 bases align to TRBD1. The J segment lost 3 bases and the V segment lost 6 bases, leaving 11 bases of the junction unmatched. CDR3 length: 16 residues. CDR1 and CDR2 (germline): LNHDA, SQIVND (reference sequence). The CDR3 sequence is CASRAQGGSYNQPQHF. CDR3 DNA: TGTGCCAGTAGGGCCCAAGGGGGCAGCTACAATCAGCCCCAGCATTTT.

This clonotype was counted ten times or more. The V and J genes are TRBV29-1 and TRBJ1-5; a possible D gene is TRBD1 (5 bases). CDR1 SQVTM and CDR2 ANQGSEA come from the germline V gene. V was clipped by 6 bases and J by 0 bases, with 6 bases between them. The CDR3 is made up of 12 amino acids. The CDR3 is CSVRVSNQPQHF. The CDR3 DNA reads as TGCAGCGTCAGGGTTAGCAATCAGCCCCAGCATTTT. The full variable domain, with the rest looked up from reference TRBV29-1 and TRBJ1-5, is SAVISQKPSRDICQRGTSLTIQCQVDSQVTMMFWYRQQPGQSLTLIATANQGSEATYESGFVIDKFPISRPNLTFSTLTVSNMSPEDSSIYLCSVRVSNQPQHFGDGTRLSIL.

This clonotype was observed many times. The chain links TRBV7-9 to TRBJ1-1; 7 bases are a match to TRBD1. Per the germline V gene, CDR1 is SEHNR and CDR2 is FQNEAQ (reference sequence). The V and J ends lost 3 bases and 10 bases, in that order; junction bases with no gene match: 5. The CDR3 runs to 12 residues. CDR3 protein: CASSFLDRVAFF. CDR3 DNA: TGTGCCAGCAGCTTCCTTGACAGGGTAGCTTTCTTT.

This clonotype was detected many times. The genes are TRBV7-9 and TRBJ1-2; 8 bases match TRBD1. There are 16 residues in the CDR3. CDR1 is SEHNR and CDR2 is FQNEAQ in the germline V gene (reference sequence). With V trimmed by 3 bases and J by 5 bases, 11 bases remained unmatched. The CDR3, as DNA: TGTGCCAGCAGCTTGTCGGGGGACAGGTGGGGATATGGCTACACCTTC. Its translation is CASSLSGDRWGYGYTF.

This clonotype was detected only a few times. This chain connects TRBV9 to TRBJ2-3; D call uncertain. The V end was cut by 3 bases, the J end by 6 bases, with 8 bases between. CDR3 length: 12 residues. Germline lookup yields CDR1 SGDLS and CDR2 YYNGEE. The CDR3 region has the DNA TGTGCCAGCAGCGGTTCGTGGGATACGCAGTATTTT. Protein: CASSGSWDTQYF.

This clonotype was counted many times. In nucleotides, the CDR3 is TGTGCCAGCAACACAGGGGGCCTAAGCACTGAAGCTTTCTTT. Encoded protein: CASNTGGLSTEAFF. V is TRBV11-1 and J is TRBJ1-1; 9 bases are a match to TRBD1. The CDR3 has 14 amino acids. Germline V CDR1 and CDR2: SGHAT, FQDESV (reference sequence). Trimming cost V 7 bases and J 4 bases; bases outside gene matches: 7.

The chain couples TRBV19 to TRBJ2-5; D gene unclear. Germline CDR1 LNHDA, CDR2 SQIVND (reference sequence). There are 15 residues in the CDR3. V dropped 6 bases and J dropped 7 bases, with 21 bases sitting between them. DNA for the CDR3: TGTGCCAGTAGCTCATCTACCCGACAAGCTCGGACCCAGTACTTC. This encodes CASSSSTRQARTQYF.

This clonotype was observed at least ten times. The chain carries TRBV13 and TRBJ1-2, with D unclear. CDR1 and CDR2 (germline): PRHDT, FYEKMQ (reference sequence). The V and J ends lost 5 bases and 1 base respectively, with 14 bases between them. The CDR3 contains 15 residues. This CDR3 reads CASSPQHRLNYGYTF. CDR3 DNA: TGTGCCAGCAGCCCCCAACATAGACTTAACTATGGCTACACCTTC.

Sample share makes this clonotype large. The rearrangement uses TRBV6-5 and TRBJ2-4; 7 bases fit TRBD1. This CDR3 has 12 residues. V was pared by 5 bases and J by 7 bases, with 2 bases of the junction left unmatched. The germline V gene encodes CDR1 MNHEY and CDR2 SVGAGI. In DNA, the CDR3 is TGTGCCAGCAGTCAACAGGGGAACATTCAGTACTTC. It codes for CASSQQGNIQYF.

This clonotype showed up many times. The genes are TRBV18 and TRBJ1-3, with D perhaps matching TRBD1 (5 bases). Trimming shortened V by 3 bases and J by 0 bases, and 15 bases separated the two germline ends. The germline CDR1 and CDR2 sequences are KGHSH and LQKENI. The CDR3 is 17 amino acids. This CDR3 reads CASSPQAGDDSGNTIYF. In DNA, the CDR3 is TGTGCCAGCTCACCGCAGGCGGGGGATGACTCTGGAAACACCATATATTTT.

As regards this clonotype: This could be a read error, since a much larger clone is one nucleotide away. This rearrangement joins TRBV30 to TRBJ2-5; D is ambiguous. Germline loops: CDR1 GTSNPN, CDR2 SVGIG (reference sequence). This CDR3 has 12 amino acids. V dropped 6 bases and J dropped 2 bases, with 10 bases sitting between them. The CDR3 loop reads CACTVSQETQYF. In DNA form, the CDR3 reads TGTGCCTGTACGGTGTCGCAAGAGACCCAGTACTTC.